What follows are 8 T cell receptor beta chains derived from one specimen sequenced in a study of CD8 T cells in ankylosing spondylitis (dated by TCRdb to the late 2010s). The library came from 5' RACE. Sequencing used an Illumina HiSeq 2500. TCRdb trimmed the raw reads at Q25, called clones with MiXCR and kept productive beta chains. Entries that share a CDR3 protein sequence are merged under the most common genes and DNA. The sample has some 250,000 distinct CDR3 sequences on record, approximately 11% of them singletons. 6% to 8% of the sample goes to the ten largest clones. The sequencing sample was made of blood, either unsorted or a sorted T cell fraction (not recorded which). These receptors originate from a male donor with ankylosing spondylitis or in good health (not recorded which).

This clonotype was picked up many times. This chain joins TRBV4-1 and TRBJ1-1; a weak D match, TRBD1 (6 bases). The germline gives CDR1 MGHRA, CDR2 YSYEKL. V was clipped by 6 bases and J by 6 bases, with 17 bases between them. The CDR3 extends over 14 amino acids. CDR3 amino acids: CASRDSSGAPEAFF. CDR3 nucleotide sequence: TGCGCCAGCAGGGACAGTTCGGGGGCTCCTGAAGCTTTCTTT.

In this sample, this clonotype turned up many times. The chain couples TRBV29-1 to TRBJ2-5; D is ambiguous. Trimming removed 4 bases at V and 2 bases at J, with 8 bases between. The CDR3 extends over 12 amino acids. Germline V gene data show CDR1 as SQVTM and CDR2 as ANQGSEA. The CDR3 spells CSVAPAQETQYF. CDR3 coding DNA: TGCAGCGTTGCGCCAGCGCAAGAGACCCAGTACTTC.

This clonotype was observed many times. The J gene is TRBJ1-5, the V gene TRBV7-2; D possibly corresponds to TRBD1 (5 bases). Germline-derived CDR1 and CDR2 are SGHTA and FQGNSA. V dropped 5 bases and J dropped 7 bases, with 15 bases sitting between them. The CDR3 consists of 14 residues. Here the CDR3 reads CASSRPGLGQPQHF. Written as DNA, the CDR3 is TGTGCCAGCAGCAGGCCAGGGTTAGGCCAGCCCCAGCATTTT.

This clonotype came up a few times. The chain uses TRBV11-3 and TRBJ2-1, with 10 bases that match TRBD2. The germline gives CDR1 SGHNT, CDR2 YENEEA. CDR3 length: 15 amino acids. The V and J ends lost 3 bases and 5 bases, in that order; junction bases with no gene match: 4. CDR3 nucleotide sequence: TGTGCCAGCAGCTTGAGGACTAGCGGACACAATGAGCAGTTCTTC. It encodes CASSLRTSGHNEQFF.

In this sample, this clonotype turned up a few times. This rearrangement joins TRBV6-5 to TRBJ2-1, with TRBD2 identical over 16 bases. With 0 bases clipped from V and 6 bases from J, the junction kept 8 bases outside the gene matches. CDR1 MNHEY and CDR2 SVGAGI come from the germline V gene. This CDR3 region has 19 residues. The CDR3: CASSYSGLAGGSRGNEQFF. CDR3 nucleotide sequence: TGTGCCAGCAGTTACTCGGGACTAGCGGGAGGGTCTCGGGGCAATGAGCAGTTCTTC.

V usage is TRBV5-4 and J usage is TRBJ1-1; D perhaps matches TRBD1 (6 bases). From germline, CDR1 is SGHNT and CDR2 YYREEE (reference sequence). CDR3 length: 14 residues. The ends were cut back, 1 base at V and 5 bases at J, with 12 bases in the middle. The DNA of the CDR3 is TGTGCCAGCAGCTTGATGGAGGGGGGGACTGAAGCTTTCTTT. Amino acids: CASSLMEGGTEAFF.

Many counts were recorded for this clonotype. This rearrangement joins TRBV20-1 to TRBJ2-1; D uncertain. Germline CDR1 and CDR2: DFQATT and SNEGSKA (reference sequence). V lost 4 bases to trimming and J lost 9 bases, with 13 bases between them. The CDR3 extends over 12 amino acids. CDR3 sequence reads: CSANLDNPEQFF. Here the CDR3 DNA reads TGCAGTGCTAACCTAGATAACCCTGAGCAGTTCTTC.

This clonotype was seen repeatedly, ten times or more. The rearrangement uses TRBV12-3 or TRBV12-4 and TRBJ2-3, with D possibly matching TRBD2 (6 bases). CDR3 length equals 12 residues. V lost 5 bases and J 11 bases, leaving 14 bases between the germline ends. CDR3 DNA: TGTGCCAGCAGTGAGACCGGGACTCAGCAGTATTTT. This codes for CASSETGTQQYF.